Below, 7 T cell receptor beta chains from the same sample are listed, as sequenced in a study of high-grade serous ovarian cancer treatment subgroups. Libraries were prepared by immunoSEQ multiplex PCR; TCRdb keeps only in-frame clonotypes and omits some of them. This sample has around 8,000 clones, with 60% to 80% found just once. Tumor samples were taken before definitive surgery or chemotherapy. Sequences were obtained from tumor tissue. The source of these receptors is a human donor with high-grade serous ovarian cancer.

This clone came up once. The J gene is TRBJ2-1, the V gene TRBV19; the D gene is possibly TRBD2 (6 bases). Trimming took 7 bases from V and 9 from J, leaving 19 bases between them. Germline CDR1 is LNHDA and CDR2 is SQIVND (reference sequence). This CDR3 has 14 residues. CDR3 nucleotides: TGTGCCAGTATCCGGACTACTACCGGGGGTGAGCAGTTCTTC. It specifies CASIRTTTGGEQFF.

The gene calls are TRBV28 and TRBJ1-5, with a weak D call TRBD1 (6 bases). From germline, CDR1 is MDHEN and CDR2 SYDVKM. Trimming took 7 bases from V and 6 from J, leaving 16 bases between them. The CDR3 contains 14 residues. The CDR3 bases are TGTGCCAGCATTAGGGGGGGCAACGGTCAGCCCCAGCATTTT. This sequence encodes CASIRGGNGQPQHF.

This chain uses TRBV5-6 with TRBJ1-4; possible D gene TRBD1, 5 bases. V gave up 4 bases and J gave up 3 bases, with 16 bases separating them. Germline CDR1 reads SGHDT; CDR2 reads YYEEEE. The CDR3 is made up of 16 amino acids. This CDR3 is CASSIGLGAPNEKLFF. The CDR3 DNA reads TGTGCCAGCAGCATCGGGTTAGGGGCCCCTAATGAAAAACTGTTTTTT.

V is TRBV4-3 and J is TRBJ2-1, with D unresolved. This CDR3 is 15 amino acids long. Germline CDR1 reads LGHNA; CDR2 reads YSLEER. Trimming took off 0 bases at V and 6 bases at J, with 12 bases between the two ends. CDR3 in amino acids: CASSQDRAARNEQFF. The CDR3 region has the DNA TGCGCCAGCAGCCAAGATCGGGCGGCTCGCAATGAGCAGTTCTTC.

This clone ranks as medium-sized. This chain links TRBV5-6 with TRBJ2-7; the D gene is possibly TRBD1 (5 bases). The length of the CDR3 is 15 residues. Germline CDR1 is SGHDT and CDR2 is YYEEEE. V lost 5 bases and J 4 bases, leaving 19 bases between the germline ends. In DNA form, the CDR3 reads TGTGCCAGCAGGGGGCCGGAGTCAGCCTTTTACGAGCAGTACTTC. It yields the protein CASRGPESAFYEQYF.

The chain joins TRBV28 to TRBJ2-1; TRBD1 matches 9 bases. The length of the CDR3 is 15 residues. With 3 bases clipped from V and 6 bases from J, the junction kept 6 bases outside the gene matches. Germline V gene sequence: CDR1 MDHEN, CDR2 SYDVKM. The CDR3 DNA follows: TGTGCCAGCAGTTTTCACGGGACAGGGCTCAATGAGCAGTTCTTC. Amino acid sequence: CASSFHGTGLNEQFF. The whole variable domain, remainder taken from reference TRBV28 and TRBJ2-1, is DVKVTQSSRYLVKRTGEKVFLECVQDMDHENMFWYRQDPGLGLRLIYFSYDVKMKEKGDIPEGYSVSREKKERFSLILESASTNQTSMYLCASSFHGTGLNEQFFGPGTRLTVL.

The chain joins TRBV7-3 to TRBJ2-1; TRBD1 or TRBD2 may be the D gene (6 bases each). The CDR3 is made up of 18 amino acids. V was trimmed by 4 bases and J by 0 bases, leaving 19 bases between them. Germline V gives CDR1 SGHTA, CDR2 FQGTGA. The CDR3 DNA reads as TGTGCCAGCAGCTCCCGACCCACCGGGGGACACTCCTACAATGAGCAGTTCTTC. Translation gives CASSSRPTGGHSYNEQFF.